These 29 T cell receptor beta chains originate from one sample sequenced in a study of cytomegalovirus exposure and HLA in healthy donors. The PCR contained 60 Vbeta and 13 Jbeta primers. Sequenced by immunoSEQ multiplex PCR; TCRdb stores in-frame clones only, minus some. Among tens of thousands of clones listed, roughly 75% were seen once. Sequencing used PBMCs. These receptors came from a young man in good health and CMV-seronegative.

The chain employs TRBV9 and TRBJ1-1; possible D gene TRBD1, 5 bases. Trimming removed 0 bases from V and 1 base from J, with 13 bases in between. Germline V gene lookup returns CDR1 SGDLS and CDR2 YYNGEE. This CDR3 has 16 amino acids. Written as DNA, the CDR3 is TGTGCCAGCAGCGTAGGAGGCGGGGGACCGAACACTGAAGCTTTCTTT. Translating it yields CASSVGGGGPNTEAFF.

This clone was found once. This sequence joins TRBV6-5 and TRBJ1-6, with TRBD1 matching over 7 bases. Germline CDR1 is MNHEY and CDR2 is SVGAGI. The junction had 5 bases not matched to a gene; V was cut back by 6 bases and J by 9 bases. The CDR3 totals 13 residues. CDR3 nucleotide sequence: TGTGCCAGCAGGCCCGACAGGGTTTCACCCCTCCACTTT. As protein: CASRPDRVSPLHF.

The chain carries TRBV15 and TRBJ2-7; 8 positions match TRBD1. Germline V gene sequence: CDR1 LNHNV, CDR2 YYDKDF (reference sequence). The CDR3 sequence is 15 residues long. The V and J ends lost 0 bases and 2 bases, in that order; junction bases with no gene match: 3. The CDR3 loop reads CATSREVTGAYEQYF. CDR3 nucleotide sequence: TGTGCCACCAGCAGAGAAGTGACAGGGGCCTACGAGCAGTACTTC.

The V and J genes are TRBV7-3 and TRBJ2-5, with 8 bases matching TRBD2. J was trimmed by 5 bases and V by 5 bases; bases with no gene match: 7. The CDR3 extends over 14 amino acids. From germline, CDR1 is SGHTA and CDR2 FQGTGA. This chain's CDR3 is CASSPSGGEETQYF. The DNA of the CDR3 is TGTGCCAGCAGCCCCAGCGGGGGCGAGGAGACCCAGTACTTC.

This rearrangement joins TRBV5-1 to TRBJ1-3; TRBD1 might be the D (6 bases). The V end was cut by 0 bases, the J end by 4 bases, with 11 bases between. This CDR3 has 15 residues. Germline V gives CDR1 SGHRS, CDR2 YFSETQ. The CDR3: CASSLVGTNGNTIYF. CDR3 nucleotides: TGCGCCAGCAGCTTGGTAGGGACAAACGGAAACACCATATATTTT.

This rearrangement joins TRBV5-1 to TRBJ2-1; 8 bases fit TRBD1. Looked up from germline, CDR1 is SGHRS and CDR2 is YFSETQ. Trimming cost V 5 bases and J 6 bases; bases outside gene matches: 4. CDR3 length equals 13 residues. CDR3 sequence: CASSPDRVNEQFF. In nucleotides, the CDR3 is TGCGCCAGCAGTCCGGACAGGGTCAATGAGCAGTTCTTC.

This clone was picked up a small number of times. The chain joins TRBV18 to TRBJ1-1; 7 bases line up with TRBD1. The CDR3 is 15 amino acids. Germline V gives CDR1 KGHSH, CDR2 LQKENI. J gave up 1 base and V 3 bases, and 5 bases lay outside the gene matches. The CDR3 sequence: CASSPFQGENTEAFF. The CDR3 bases are TGTGCCAGCTCACCCTTTCAGGGGGAGAACACTGAAGCTTTCTTT.

The chain carries TRBV11-2 and TRBJ2-7, with D possibly being TRBD1 (5 bases). CDR3 length: 12 amino acids. Trimming left V 1 base short and J 5 bases short, with 6 bases between. Germline CDR1 SGHAT, CDR2 FQNNGV. In DNA form, the CDR3 reads TGTGCCAGCAGCTTAGGGGGCCACGAGCAGTACTTC. Translating it yields CASSLGGHEQYF.

This chain joins TRBV7-2 and TRBJ2-1; D might be TRBD2 (6 bases). In germline, CDR1 is SGHTA, CDR2 FQGNSA. V was cut by 3 bases and J by 4 bases, with 10 bases left in between. The CDR3 is 14 residues long. The chain's CDR3 is CASSFVGRYNEQFF. CDR3 DNA sequence: TGTGCCAGCAGCTTTGTAGGGAGGTACAATGAGCAGTTCTTC.

The chain links TRBV6-5 to TRBJ1-1; 7 bases are a match to TRBD1. The CDR3 consists of 13 residues. The V gene end was trimmed by 5 bases and the J gene end by 7 bases; junction bases not matched to a gene: 7. Germline V gene sequence: CDR1 MNHEY, CDR2 SVGAGI. CDR3 residues: CASSPRTGFEAFF. The CDR3 DNA sequence: TGTGCCAGCAGTCCTCGGACAGGATTTGAAGCTTTCTTT.

V is TRBV5-6 and J is TRBJ2-7; D is unresolved. Germline loops: CDR1 SGHDT, CDR2 YYEEEE. The V end was cut by 2 bases, the J end by 7 bases, with 19 bases between. The length of the CDR3 is 15 residues. The CDR3 sequence is CASSFFGTDWREQYF. CDR3 nucleotides: TGTGCCAGCAGCTTCTTTGGTACGGATTGGAGAGAGCAGTACTTC. The complete variable domain, with remaining parts taken from reference TRBV5-6 and TRBJ2-7, reads DAGVTQSPTHLIKTRGQQVTLRCSPKSGHDTVSWYQQALGQGPQFIFQYYEEEERQRGNFPDRFSGHQFPNYSSELNVNALLLGDSALYLCASSFFGTDWREQYFGPGTRLTVT.

A few counts support this clone. This chain joins TRBV7-2 and TRBJ2-5; a possible D gene is TRBD2 (6 bases). This CDR3 has 14 residues. The germline V gene encodes CDR1 SGHTA and CDR2 FQGNSA. Trimming pared 5 bases from V and 8 bases from J, leaving 18 bases between. CDR3 protein: CASSPRDSKNTQYF. CDR3 DNA: TGTGCCAGCAGCCCCAGGGACTCCAAGAATACCCAGTACTTC. The full variable domain, its missing parts supplied by reference TRBV7-2 and TRBJ2-5, is GAGVSQSPSNKVTEKGKDVELRCDPISGHTALYWYRQSLGQGLEFLIYFQGNSAPDKSGLPSDRFSAERTGGSVSTLTIQRTQQEDSAVYLCASSPRDSKNTQYFGPGTRLLVL.

J is TRBJ2-1 and V is TRBV6-5, with TRBD2 as a possible D gene (6 bases). Trimming took 6 bases from V and 0 from J, leaving 12 bases between them. Germline CDR1 and CDR2: MNHEY and SVGAGI. The CDR3 is 15 residues long. CDR3 loop: CASSYDGSSYNEQFF. The DNA for the CDR3 is TGTGCCAGCAGCTATGACGGGAGCTCCTACAATGAGCAGTTCTTC.

V usage is TRBV7-3 and J usage is TRBJ1-1; TRBD1 might be the D (5 bases). The CDR3 is made up of 12 amino acids. Germline CDR1 is SGHTA and CDR2 is FQGTGA. V lost 6 bases, J lost 5 bases, and 10 bases lay in between. CDR3 residues: CASRGGETEAFF. The CDR3 DNA reads as TGTGCCAGCAGGGGGGGGGAGACTGAAGCTTTCTTT.

V gene TRBV5-1 combines with J gene TRBJ2-5; 9 nucleotides agree with TRBD1. The germline gives CDR1 SGHRS, CDR2 YFSETQ. The V segment lost 3 bases and the J segment 11 bases; nucleotides outside the gene matches: 14. This CDR3 region has 15 residues. The CDR3 DNA reads as TGCGCCAGCAGCTCAACCGGGACAGGGTCCTGGGAGCAGTACTTC. Protein: CASSSTGTGSWEQYF.

This rearrangement joins TRBV6-4 to TRBJ1-1; TRBD1 might be the D (6 bases). Germline values: CDR1 MRHNA, CDR2 SNTAGT. Between the trimmed V and J ends, which lost 8 bases and 5 bases, there was a span of 21 bases. CDR3 size: 15 residues. The CDR3 sequence is CASSAGGGGGTEAFF. The CDR3, as DNA: TGTGCCAGCTCCGCCGGGGGCGGGGGAGGGACTGAAGCTTTCTTT.

The rearrangement links TRBV6-4 to TRBJ2-5; maybe TRBD2 (5 bases). CDR3 length: 15 residues. Between the trimmed V and J ends, which lost 3 bases and 2 bases, there was a span of 13 bases. CDR1 and CDR2 from the germline V gene are MRHNA and SNTAGT. The CDR3 region has the DNA TGTGCCAGCAGTGAAGGTTCGGGAACACAAGAGACCCAGTACTTC. Its protein product is CASSEGSGTQETQYF.

This chain uses TRBV7-2 with TRBJ2-7, with 8 bases fitting TRBD2. With 1 base clipped from V and 6 bases from J, the junction kept 14 bases outside the gene matches. CDR1 is SGHTA and CDR2 is FQGNSA in the germline V gene. The CDR3 is 17 amino acids. The CDR3 DNA is TGTGCCAGCAGCTTAGATCGGTCAACTAGCGGCGGACCCGAGCAGTACTTC. Translated, it gives CASSLDRSTSGGPEQYF.

J is TRBJ1-3 and V is TRBV4-2, with D unresolved. Germline V lookup: CDR1 LGHNA, CDR2 YNFKEQ. This CDR3 is 16 amino acids long. Deletions cut 0 bases from V and 4 bases from J, with 13 bases between. This CDR3 is CASSQDTPAEGNTIYF. In DNA, the CDR3 is TGTGCCAGCAGCCAAGATACCCCGGCGGAGGGAAACACCATATATTTT.

The chain employs TRBV29-1 and TRBJ2-5; 10 bases line up with TRBD1. Germline lookup yields CDR1 SQVTM and CDR2 ANQGSEA. Unmatched junction bases numbered 5, after V lost 3 bases and J lost 4 bases. There are 14 residues in the CDR3. The CDR3 loop reads CSVDGQGVLETQYF. The DNA of the CDR3 is TGCAGCGTTGACGGACAGGGGGTCTTAGAGACCCAGTACTTC.

The chain employs TRBV6-4 and TRBJ1-1, with TRBD1 matching over 8 bases. V gave up 6 bases and J gave up 0 bases; unmatched junction bases: 6. CDR1 and CDR2 (germline): MRHNA, SNTAGT. There are 15 residues in the CDR3. CDR3 sequence (DNA): TGTGCCAGCAGGCCCCGGACAGGGATGAACACTGAAGCTTTCTTT. This translates into CASRPRTGMNTEAFF.

The chain uses TRBV6-1 and TRBJ2-3; 14 bases match TRBD2. This CDR3 spans 17 amino acids. J was trimmed by 3 bases and V by 1 base; bases with no gene match: 3. In germline, CDR1 is MNHNS, CDR2 SASEGT. The CDR3 protein is CASSEEGLAGVTDTQYF. DNA of the CDR3: TGTGCCAGCAGTGAAGAGGGACTAGCGGGAGTGACAGATACGCAGTATTTT.

V usage is TRBV28 and J usage is TRBJ1-1, with D unclear. Per the germline V gene, CDR1 is MDHEN and CDR2 is SYDVKM. This CDR3 has 14 residues. V lost 6 bases to trimming and J lost 1 base, with 12 bases between them. DNA for the CDR3: TGTGCCAGCAGAGGCTGGGGAGGGAACACTGAAGCTTTCTTT. Its protein product is CASRGWGGNTEAFF. Full variable domain (missing parts from reference TRBV28 and TRBJ1-1): DVKVTQSSRYLVKRTGEKVFLECVQDMDHENMFWYRQDPGLGLRLIYFSYDVKMKEKGDIPEGYSVSREKKERFSLILESASTNQTSMYLCASRGWGGNTEAFFGQGTRLTVV.

This clone was recorded a few times. The CDR3 coding sequence is TGTGCCAGCAGCCCACGACGACCTAGCGGATTAGTCCAAGAGACCCAGTACTTC. Translation gives CASSPRRPSGLVQETQYF. The chain employs TRBV27 and TRBJ2-5; 7 bases are a match to TRBD2. This CDR3 spans 18 amino acids. After removal of 6 bases from V and 1 base from J, the junction contained 17 bases not matched to a gene. Germline V gene sequence: CDR1 MNHEY, CDR2 SMNVEV (reference sequence).

As regards this clone: One end of the junction varies from germline; a read error may be responsible. The chain couples TRBV6-6 to TRBJ1-1; TRBD1 is a possible D gene (6 bases). Germline assignment: CDR1 MNHNY and CDR2 SVGAGI (reference sequence). The CDR3 has 12 amino acids. The CDR3 protein is CANSYLDSEAFF. The CDR3 DNA reads as TGTGCCAACAGTTACCTGGACAGTGAAGCTTTCTTT.

This clone was seen a few times. The rearrangement links TRBV29-1 to TRBJ1-2, with D uncertain. The germline V gene has CDR1 SQVTM and CDR2 ANQGSEA. Trimming removed 6 bases at V and 1 base at J, with 15 bases between. CDR3 length equals 14 residues. The CDR3: CSVVKESLNYGYTF. Written as DNA, the CDR3 is TGCAGCGTAGTAAAAGAGAGCCTTAACTATGGCTACACCTTC.

This chain uses TRBV9 with TRBJ1-2; D perhaps matches TRBD1 (6 bases). Looked up from germline, CDR1 is SGDLS and CDR2 is YYNGEE. The germline V and J ends were trimmed by 4 bases and 4 bases, with 20 bases remaining between them. The length of the CDR3 is 16 residues. The CDR3 is CASSPDLGQGLYGYTF. In nucleotides, the CDR3 is TGTGCCAGCAGCCCAGACCTAGGGCAGGGGCTCTATGGCTACACCTTC.

The V and J genes are TRBV7-2 and TRBJ1-5; 9 positions agree with TRBD1. The CDR3 length is 15 residues. CDR1 and CDR2 (germline): SGHTA, FQGNSA. J was trimmed by 6 bases and V by 3 bases; bases with no gene match: 6. The chain's CDR3 is CASSLGDRGSQPQHF. As DNA, the CDR3 is TGTGCCAGCAGCTTGGGAGACAGGGGGTCTCAGCCCCAGCATTTT.

V and J are TRBV4-1 and TRBJ2-7, with 9 bases matching TRBD1. Germline V gene sequence: CDR1 MGHRA, CDR2 YSYEKL. V lost 3 bases to trimming and J lost 3 bases; unmatched junction nucleotides: 9. The CDR3 is 16 residues long. This chain's CDR3 is CASSQGTGGQYYEQYF. In DNA, the CDR3 is TGCGCCAGCAGCCAGGGAACAGGGGGCCAGTACTACGAGCAGTACTTC.